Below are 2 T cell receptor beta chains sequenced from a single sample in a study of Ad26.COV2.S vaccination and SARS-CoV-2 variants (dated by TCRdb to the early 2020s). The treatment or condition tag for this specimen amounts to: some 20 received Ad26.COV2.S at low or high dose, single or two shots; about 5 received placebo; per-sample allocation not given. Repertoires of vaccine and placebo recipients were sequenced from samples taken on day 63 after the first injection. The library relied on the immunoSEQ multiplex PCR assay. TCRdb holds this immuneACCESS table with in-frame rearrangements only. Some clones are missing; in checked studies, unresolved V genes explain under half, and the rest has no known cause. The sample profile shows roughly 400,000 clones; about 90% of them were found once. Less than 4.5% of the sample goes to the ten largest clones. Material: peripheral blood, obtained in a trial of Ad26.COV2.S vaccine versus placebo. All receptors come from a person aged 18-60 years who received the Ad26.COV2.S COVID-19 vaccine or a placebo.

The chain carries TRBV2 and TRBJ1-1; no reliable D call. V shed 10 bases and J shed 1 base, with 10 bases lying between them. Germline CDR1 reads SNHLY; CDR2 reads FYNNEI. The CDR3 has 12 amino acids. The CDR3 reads CATLGQNTEAFF. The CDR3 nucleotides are TGTGCCACCCTAGGCCAGAACACTGAAGCTTTCTTT. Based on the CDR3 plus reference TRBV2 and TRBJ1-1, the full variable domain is EPEVTQTPSHQVTQMGQEVILRCVPISNHLYFYWYRQILGQKVEFLVSFYNNEISEKSEIFDDQFSVERPDGSNFTLKIRSTKLEDSAMYFCATLGQNTEAFFGQGTRLTVV.

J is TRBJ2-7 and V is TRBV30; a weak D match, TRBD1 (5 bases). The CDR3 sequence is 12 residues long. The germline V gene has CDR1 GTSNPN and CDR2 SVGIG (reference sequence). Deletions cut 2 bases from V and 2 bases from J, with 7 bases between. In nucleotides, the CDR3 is TGTGCCTGGAGTTCGACAGCCTACGAGCAGTACTTC. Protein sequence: CAWSSTAYEQYF.